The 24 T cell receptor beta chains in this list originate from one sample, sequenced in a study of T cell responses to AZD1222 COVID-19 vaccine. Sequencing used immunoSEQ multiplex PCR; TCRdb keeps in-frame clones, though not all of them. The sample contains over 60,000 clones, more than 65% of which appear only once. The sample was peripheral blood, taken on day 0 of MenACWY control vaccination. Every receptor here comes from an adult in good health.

The CDR3: CASSLEFGLAAEQYF. The DNA of the CDR3 is TGCGCCAGCAGCCTGGAGTTCGGACTAGCAGCCGAGCAGTACTTC. This chain uses TRBV4-1 with TRBJ2-7; the match to TRBD2 covers 8 bases. The CDR3 spans 15 residues. The V gene's germline CDR1 is MGHRA and CDR2 YSYEKL. Trimming at V came to 4 bases and at J to 6 bases, leaving 11 bases not matched to a gene.

The CDR3 here is CASSFLSKANEQFF. The CDR3 DNA is TGTGCCAGCAGCTTCTTATCAAAAGCCAATGAGCAGTTCTTC. This sequence joins TRBV7-9 and TRBJ2-1; D is undetermined. The CDR3 extends over 14 amino acids. V lost 3 bases and J 6 bases, leaving 12 bases between the germline ends. Per germline, CDR1 SEHNR and CDR2 FQNEAQ (reference sequence).

This CDR3 reads CASSMDEDQPQHF. CDR3 coding DNA: TGTGCCAGTAGTATGGACGAGGATCAGCCCCAGCATTTT. The chain is built from TRBV19 and TRBJ1-5; no firm D call. Trimming removed 3 bases at V and 5 bases at J, with 8 bases between. The CDR3 has 13 amino acids. CDR1 LNHDA and CDR2 SQIVND come from the germline V gene (reference sequence).

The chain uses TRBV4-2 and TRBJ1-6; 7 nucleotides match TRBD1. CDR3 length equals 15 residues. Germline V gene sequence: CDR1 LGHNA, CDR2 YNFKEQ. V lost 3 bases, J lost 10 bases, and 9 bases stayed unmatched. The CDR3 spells CASSQETGPRSPLHF. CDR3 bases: TGTGCCAGCAGCCAGGAGACAGGGCCTCGGTCACCCCTCCACTTT.

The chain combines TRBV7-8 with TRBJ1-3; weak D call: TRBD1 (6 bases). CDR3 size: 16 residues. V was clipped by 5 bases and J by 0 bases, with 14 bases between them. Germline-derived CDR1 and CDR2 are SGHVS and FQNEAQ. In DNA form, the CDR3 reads TGTGCCAGCAGCCCCGTGGGGGCCGGCTCTGGAAACACCATATATTTT. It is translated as CASSPVGAGSGNTIYF. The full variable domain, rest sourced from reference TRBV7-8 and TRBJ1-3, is GAGVSQSPRYKVAKRGQDVALRCDPISGHVSLFWYQQALGQGPEFLTYFQNEAQLDKSGLPSDRFFAERPEGSVSTLKIQRTQQEDSAVYLCASSPVGAGSGNTIYFGEGSWLTVV.

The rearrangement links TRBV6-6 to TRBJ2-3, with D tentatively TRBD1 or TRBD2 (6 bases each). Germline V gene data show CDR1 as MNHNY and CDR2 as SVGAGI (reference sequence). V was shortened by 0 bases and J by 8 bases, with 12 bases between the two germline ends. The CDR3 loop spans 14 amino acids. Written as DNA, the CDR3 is TGTGCCAGCAGTTACTCGATCGGAGGGGGTACGCAGTATTTT. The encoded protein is CASSYSIGGGTQYF.

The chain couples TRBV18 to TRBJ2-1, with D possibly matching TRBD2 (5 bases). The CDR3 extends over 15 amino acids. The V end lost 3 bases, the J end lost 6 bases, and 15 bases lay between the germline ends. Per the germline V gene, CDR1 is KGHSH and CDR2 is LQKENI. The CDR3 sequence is CASSPPRGISNEQFF. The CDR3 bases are TGTGCCAGCTCACCGCCCCGGGGAATAAGCAATGAGCAGTTCTTC.

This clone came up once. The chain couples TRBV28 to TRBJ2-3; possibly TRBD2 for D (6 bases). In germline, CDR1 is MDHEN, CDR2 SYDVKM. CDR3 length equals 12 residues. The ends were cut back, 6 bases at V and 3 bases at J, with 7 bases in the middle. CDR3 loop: CASRGRTDTQYF. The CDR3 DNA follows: TGTGCCAGCAGAGGGAGGACAGATACGCAGTATTTT.

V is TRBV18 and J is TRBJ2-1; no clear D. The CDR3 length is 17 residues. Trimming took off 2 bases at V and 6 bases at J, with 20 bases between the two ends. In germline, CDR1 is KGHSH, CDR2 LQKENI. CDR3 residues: CASSPTPGWTLSNEQFF. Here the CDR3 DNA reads TGTGCCAGCTCACCAACCCCAGGATGGACCTTGTCCAATGAGCAGTTCTTC.

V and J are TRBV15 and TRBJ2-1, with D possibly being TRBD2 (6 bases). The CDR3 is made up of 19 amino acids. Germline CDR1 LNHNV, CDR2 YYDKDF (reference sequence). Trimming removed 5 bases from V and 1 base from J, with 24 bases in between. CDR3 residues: CATSPSLGLWRESYNEQFF. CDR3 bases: TGTGCCACCAGCCCCAGCCTAGGGCTTTGGAGGGAATCCTACAATGAGCAGTTCTTC.

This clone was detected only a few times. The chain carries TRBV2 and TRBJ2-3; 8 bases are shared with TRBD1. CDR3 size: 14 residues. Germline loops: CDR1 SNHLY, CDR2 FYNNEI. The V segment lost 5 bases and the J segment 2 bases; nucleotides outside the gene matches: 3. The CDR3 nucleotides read TGTGCCAGCAGTAGGACAGGGCCCACAGATACGCAGTATTTT. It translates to CASSRTGPTDTQYF.

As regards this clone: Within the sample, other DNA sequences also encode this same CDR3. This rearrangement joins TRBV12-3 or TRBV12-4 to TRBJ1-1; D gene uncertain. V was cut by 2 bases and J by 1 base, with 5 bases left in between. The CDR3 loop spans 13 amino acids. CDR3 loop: CASSLTENTEAFF. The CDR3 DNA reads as TGTGCCAGCAGTTTAACAGAGAACACTGAAGCTTTCTTT.

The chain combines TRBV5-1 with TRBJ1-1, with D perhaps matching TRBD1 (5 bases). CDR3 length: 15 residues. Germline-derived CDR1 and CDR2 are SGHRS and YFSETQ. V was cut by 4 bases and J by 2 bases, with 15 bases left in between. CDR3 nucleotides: TGCGCCAGCAGCCTGATGGGGACGGATAACACTGAAGCTTTCTTT. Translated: CASSLMGTDNTEAFF.

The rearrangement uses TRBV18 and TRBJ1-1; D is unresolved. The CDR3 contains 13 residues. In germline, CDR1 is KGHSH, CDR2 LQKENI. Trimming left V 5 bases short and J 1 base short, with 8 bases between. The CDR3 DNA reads TGTGCCAGCTCAACTAGGGAGAACACTGAAGCTTTCTTT. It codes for CASSTRENTEAFF.

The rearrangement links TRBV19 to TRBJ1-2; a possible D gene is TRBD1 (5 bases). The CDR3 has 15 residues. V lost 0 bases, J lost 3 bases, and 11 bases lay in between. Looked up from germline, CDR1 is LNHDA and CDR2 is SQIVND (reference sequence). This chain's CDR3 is CASSIDRSGYYGYTF. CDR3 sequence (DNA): TGTGCCAGTAGTATAGATCGATCAGGGTACTATGGCTACACCTTC.

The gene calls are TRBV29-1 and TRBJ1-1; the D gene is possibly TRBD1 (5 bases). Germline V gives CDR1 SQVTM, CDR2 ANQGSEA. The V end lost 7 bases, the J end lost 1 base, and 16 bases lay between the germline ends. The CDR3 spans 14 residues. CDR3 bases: TGCAGCGCTACCGGGAGCGGGGGGAACACTGAAGCTTTCTTT. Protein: CSATGSGGNTEAFF.

This CDR3 reads CSVAPKEAGNYGYTF. The CDR3, as DNA: TGCAGCGTTGCCCCAAAAGAGGCGGGCAACTATGGCTACACCTTC. V gene TRBV29-1 combines with J gene TRBJ1-2, with no clear D. Germline CDR1 SQVTM, CDR2 ANQGSEA. The germline V and J ends were trimmed by 4 bases and 2 bases, with 17 bases remaining between them. The CDR3 is 15 residues long.

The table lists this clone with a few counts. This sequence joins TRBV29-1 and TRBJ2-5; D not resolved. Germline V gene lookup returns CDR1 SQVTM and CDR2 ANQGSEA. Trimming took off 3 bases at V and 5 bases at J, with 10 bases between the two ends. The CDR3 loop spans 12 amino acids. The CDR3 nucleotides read TGCAGCGTTGATGGTCAGCTTGAGACCCAGTACTTC. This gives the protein CSVDGQLETQYF.

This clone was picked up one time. The CDR3 spells CASSQGSATQYF. The CDR3 DNA is TGCGCCAGCAGCCAAGGATCGGCTACGCAGTATTTT. The rearrangement uses TRBV4-3 and TRBJ2-3; D is unclear. CDR1 and CDR2 (germline): LGHNA, YSLEER. The CDR3 extends over 12 amino acids. V was cut by 1 base and J by 8 bases, with 7 bases left in between.

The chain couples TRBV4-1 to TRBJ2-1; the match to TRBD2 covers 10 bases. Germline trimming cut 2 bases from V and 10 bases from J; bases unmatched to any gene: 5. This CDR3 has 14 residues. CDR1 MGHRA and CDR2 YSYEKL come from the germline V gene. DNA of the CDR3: TGCGCCAGCAGCCAACCTAGCGGGAGCGGGGAGCAGTTCTTC. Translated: CASSQPSGSGEQFF.

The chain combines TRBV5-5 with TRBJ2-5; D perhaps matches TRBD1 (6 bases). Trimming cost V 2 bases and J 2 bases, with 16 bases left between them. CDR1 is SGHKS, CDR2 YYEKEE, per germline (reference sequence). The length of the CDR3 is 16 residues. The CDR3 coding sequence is TGTGCCAGCAGCTTCTACCTCTACAGGGAGCAAGAGACCCAGTACTTC. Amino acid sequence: CASSFYLYREQETQYF. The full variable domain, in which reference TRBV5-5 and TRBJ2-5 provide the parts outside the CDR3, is DAGVTQSPTHLIKTRGQQVTLRCSPISGHKSVSWYQQVLGQGPQFIFQYYEKEERGRGNFPDRFSARQFPNYSSELNVNALLLGDSALYLCASSFYLYREQETQYFGPGTRLLVL.

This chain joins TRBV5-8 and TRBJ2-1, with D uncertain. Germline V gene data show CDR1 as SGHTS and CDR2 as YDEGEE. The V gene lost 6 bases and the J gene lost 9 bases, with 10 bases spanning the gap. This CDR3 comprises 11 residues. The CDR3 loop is CASILLSEQFF. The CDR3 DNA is TGTGCCAGCATTCTCCTGAGTGAGCAGTTCTTC. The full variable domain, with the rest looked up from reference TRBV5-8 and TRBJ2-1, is EAGVTQSPTHLIKTRGQQATLRCSPISGHTSVYWYQQALGLGLQFLLWYDEGEERNRGNFPPRFSGRQFPNYSSELNVNALELEDSALYLCASILLSEQFFGPGTRLTVL.

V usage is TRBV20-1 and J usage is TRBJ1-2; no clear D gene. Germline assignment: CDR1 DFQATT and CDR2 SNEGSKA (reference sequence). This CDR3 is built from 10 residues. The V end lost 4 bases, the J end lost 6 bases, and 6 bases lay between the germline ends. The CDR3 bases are TGCAGTGCTATCGAGGATGGCTACACCTTC. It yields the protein CSAIEDGYTF.

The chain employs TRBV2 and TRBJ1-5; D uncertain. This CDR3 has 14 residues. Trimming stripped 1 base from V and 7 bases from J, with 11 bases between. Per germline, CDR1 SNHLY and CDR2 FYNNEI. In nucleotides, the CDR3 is TGTGCCAGCAGTGAAGTAATCGGCACCCAGCCCCAGCATTTT. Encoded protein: CASSEVIGTQPQHF.